This T cell receptor beta chain stems from a study of cytomegalovirus exposure and HLA in healthy donors. PCR involved 60 Vbeta and 13 Jbeta primers. Method: immunoSEQ multiplex PCR; TCRdb's copy keeps in-frame clones and lacks some. Of under 200,000 clones listed, more than 70% are singletons. Study conclusions and caveats: Confirmation was obtained in vitro that a few CMV-associated chains are specific for CMV antigens. From TCR beta sequences, most subjects' HLA-A and HLA-B alleles were reportedly predicted accurately.

Though probably carrying unrecorded immune exposures, donors were nominally healthy at sampling. With regard to this clone: The antigen remains unidentified.

The ends were cut back, 1 base at V and 4 bases at J, with 6 bases in the middle. Germline-derived CDR1 and CDR2 are KGHSH and LQKENI. This CDR3 contains 13 residues. The source material was PBMCs. The receptor was derived from a man aged 35 to 55 in good health and CMV-seropositive. This chain uses TRBV18 with TRBJ2-3; D remains ambiguous. In nucleotides, the CDR3 is TGTGCCAGCTCACCACTGGCCGCAGATACGCAGTATTTT. It specifies CASSPLAADTQYF.